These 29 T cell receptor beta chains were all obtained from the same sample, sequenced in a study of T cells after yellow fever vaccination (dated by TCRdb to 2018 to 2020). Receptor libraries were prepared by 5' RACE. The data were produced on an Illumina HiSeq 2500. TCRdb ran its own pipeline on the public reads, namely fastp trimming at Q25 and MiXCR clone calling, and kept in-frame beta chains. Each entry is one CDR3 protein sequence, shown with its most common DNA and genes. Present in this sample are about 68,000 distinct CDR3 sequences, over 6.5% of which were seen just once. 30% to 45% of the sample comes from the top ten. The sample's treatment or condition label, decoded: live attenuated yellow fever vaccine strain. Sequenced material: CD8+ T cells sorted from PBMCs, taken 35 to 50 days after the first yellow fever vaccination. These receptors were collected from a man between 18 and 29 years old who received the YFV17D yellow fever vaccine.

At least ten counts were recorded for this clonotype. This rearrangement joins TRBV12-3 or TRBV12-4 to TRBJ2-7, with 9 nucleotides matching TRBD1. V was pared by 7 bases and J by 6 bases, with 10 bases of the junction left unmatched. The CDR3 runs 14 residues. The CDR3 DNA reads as TGTGCCAGCACCGAAGGACAGGGGTCGGGCGAGCAGTACTTC. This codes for CASTEGQGSGEQYF.

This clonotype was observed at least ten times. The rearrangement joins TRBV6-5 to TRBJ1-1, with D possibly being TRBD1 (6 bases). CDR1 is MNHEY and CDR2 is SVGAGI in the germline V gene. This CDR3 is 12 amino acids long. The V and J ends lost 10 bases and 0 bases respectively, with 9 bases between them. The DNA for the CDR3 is TGTGCCACCACAGGGATGAACACTGAAGCTTTCTTT. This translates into CATTGMNTEAFF.

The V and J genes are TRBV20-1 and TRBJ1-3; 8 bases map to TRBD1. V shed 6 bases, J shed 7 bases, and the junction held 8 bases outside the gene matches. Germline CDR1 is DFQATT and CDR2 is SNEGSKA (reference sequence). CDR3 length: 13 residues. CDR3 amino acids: CSARDRSSNTIYF. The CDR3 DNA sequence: TGCAGTGCCAGGGACAGGTCATCGAACACCATATATTTT.

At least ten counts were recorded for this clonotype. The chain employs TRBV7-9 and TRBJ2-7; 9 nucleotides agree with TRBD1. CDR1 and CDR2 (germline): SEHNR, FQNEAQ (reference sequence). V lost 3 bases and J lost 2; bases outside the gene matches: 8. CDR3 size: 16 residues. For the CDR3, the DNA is TGTGCCAGCAGCTTTAGTTCCACAGGGGGCACCTACGAGCAGTACTTC. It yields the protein CASSFSSTGGTYEQYF. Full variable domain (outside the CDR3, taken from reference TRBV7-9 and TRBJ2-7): DTGVSQNPRHKITKRGQNVTFRCDPISEHNRLYWYRQTLGQGPEFLTYFQNEAQLEKSRLLSDRFSAERPKGSFSTLEIQRTEQGDSAMYLCASSFSSTGGTYEQYFGPGTRLTVT.

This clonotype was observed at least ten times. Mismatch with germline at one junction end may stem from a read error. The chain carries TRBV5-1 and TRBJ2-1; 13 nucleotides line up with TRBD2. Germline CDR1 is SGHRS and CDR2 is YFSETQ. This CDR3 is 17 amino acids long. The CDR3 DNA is TGCGCCAGCAGGAAGGGACTAGCGGGGAGCTCCTACAATGAGCAGTCCTTC. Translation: CASRKGLAGSSYNEQSF.

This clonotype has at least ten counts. The CDR3, as DNA: TGTGCCAGCAGCTTACTTCGTTACTTCCAAGAGACCCAGTACTTC. This sequence encodes CASSLLRYFQETQYF. This chain uses TRBV7-9 with TRBJ2-5; D is unclear. The germline V gene has CDR1 SEHNR and CDR2 FQNEAQ (reference sequence). V lost 2 bases and J lost 1, with 11 bases in between. The CDR3 is 15 amino acids.

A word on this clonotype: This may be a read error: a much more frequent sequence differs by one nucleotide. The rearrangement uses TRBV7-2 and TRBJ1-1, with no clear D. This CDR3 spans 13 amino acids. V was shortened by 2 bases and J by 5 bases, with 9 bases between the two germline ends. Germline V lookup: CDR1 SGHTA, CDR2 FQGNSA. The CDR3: CASSLPPETEAFF. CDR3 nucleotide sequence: TGTGCCAGCAGCTTACCACCAGAGACTGAAGCTTTCTTT.

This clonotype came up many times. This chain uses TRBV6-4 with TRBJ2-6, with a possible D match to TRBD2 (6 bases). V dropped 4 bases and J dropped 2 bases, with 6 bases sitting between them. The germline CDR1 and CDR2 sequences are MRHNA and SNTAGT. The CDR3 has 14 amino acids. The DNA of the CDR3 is TGTGCCAGCAGTGGGGGGGCTGGGGCCAACGTCCTGACTTTC. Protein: CASSGGAGANVLTF.

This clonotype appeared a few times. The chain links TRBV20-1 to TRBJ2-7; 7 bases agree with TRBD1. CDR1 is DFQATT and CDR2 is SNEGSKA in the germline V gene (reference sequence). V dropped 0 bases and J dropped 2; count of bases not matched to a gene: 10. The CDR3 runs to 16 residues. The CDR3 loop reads CSARDLYGQETYEQYF. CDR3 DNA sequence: TGCAGTGCTAGAGATCTGTACGGACAGGAGACCTACGAGCAGTACTTC.

DNA for the CDR3: TGTGCCAGCAGCTCAGAAAAACTGTTTTTT. This translates into CASSSEKLFF. The chain uses TRBV7-3 and TRBJ1-4; D remains ambiguous. This CDR3 region has 10 residues. V dropped 4 bases and J dropped 8 bases, with 2 bases sitting between them. CDR1 is SGHTA and CDR2 is FQGTGA in the germline V gene.

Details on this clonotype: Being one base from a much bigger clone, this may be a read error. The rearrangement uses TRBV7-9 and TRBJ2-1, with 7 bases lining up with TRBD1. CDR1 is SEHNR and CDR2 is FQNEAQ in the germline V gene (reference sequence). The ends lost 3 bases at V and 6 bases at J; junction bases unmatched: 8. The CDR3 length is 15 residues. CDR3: CASSLVTGASNEQFF. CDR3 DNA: TGTGCCAGCAGCTTGGTCACAGGGGCCTCCAATGAGCAGTTCTTC.

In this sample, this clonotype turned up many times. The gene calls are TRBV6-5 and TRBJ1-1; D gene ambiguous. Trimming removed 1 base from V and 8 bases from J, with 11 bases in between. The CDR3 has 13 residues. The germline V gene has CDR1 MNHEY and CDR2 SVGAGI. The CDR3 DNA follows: TGTGCCAGCAGTTACTATAATTCTGGGGAAGCTTTCTTT. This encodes CASSYYNSGEAFF.

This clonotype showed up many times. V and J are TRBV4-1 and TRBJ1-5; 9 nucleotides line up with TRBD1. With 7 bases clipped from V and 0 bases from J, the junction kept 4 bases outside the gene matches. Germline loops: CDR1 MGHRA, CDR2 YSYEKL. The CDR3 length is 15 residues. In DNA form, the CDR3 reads TGCGCCAGCAACCCGGGACAGGGTAGCAATCAGCCCCAGCATTTT. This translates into CASNPGQGSNQPQHF.

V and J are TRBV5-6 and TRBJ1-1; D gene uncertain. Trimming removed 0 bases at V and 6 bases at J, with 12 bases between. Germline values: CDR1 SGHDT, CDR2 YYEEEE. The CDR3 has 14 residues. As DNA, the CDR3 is TGTGCCAGCAGCTTGGATTCGGGATGGGCTGAAGCTTTCTTT. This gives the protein CASSLDSGWAEAFF.

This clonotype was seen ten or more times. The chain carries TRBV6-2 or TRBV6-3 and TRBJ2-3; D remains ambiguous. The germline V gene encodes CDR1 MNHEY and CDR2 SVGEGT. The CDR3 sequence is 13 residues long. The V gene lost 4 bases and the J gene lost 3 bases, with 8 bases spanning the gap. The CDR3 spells CASSLTATDTQYF. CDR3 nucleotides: TGTGCCAGCAGTTTAACAGCGACAGATACGCAGTATTTT.

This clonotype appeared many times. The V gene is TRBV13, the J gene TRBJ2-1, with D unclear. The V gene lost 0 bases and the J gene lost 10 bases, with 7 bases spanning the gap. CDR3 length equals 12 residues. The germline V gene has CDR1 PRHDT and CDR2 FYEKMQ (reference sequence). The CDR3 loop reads CASSLGQTEQFF. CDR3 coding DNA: TGTGCCAGCAGCTTAGGGCAGACGGAGCAGTTCTTC.

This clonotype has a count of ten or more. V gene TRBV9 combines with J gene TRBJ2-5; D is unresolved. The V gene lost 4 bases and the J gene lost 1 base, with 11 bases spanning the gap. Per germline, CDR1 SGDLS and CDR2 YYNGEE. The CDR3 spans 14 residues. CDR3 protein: CASSFSGSQETQYF. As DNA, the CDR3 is TGTGCCAGCAGCTTCTCCGGCTCCCAAGAGACCCAGTACTTC.

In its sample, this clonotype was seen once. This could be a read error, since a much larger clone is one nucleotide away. This CDR3 reads CASRTTGSYYEQYV. CDR3 coding DNA: TGTGCCAGCAGAACGACAGGGAGCTACTACGAGCAGTACGTC. The V gene is TRBV6-1, the J gene TRBJ2-7; TRBD1 matches at 7 bases. V lost 6 bases, J lost 3 bases, and 8 bases stayed unmatched. The CDR3 consists of 14 residues. Per the germline V gene, CDR1 is MNHNS and CDR2 is SASEGT.

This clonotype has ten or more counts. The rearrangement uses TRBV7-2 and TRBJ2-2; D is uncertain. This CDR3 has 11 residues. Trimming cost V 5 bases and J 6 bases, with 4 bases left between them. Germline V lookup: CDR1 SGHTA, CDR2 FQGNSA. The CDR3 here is CASSLAGELFF. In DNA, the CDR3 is TGTGCCAGCAGCCTGGCCGGGGAGCTGTTTTTT.

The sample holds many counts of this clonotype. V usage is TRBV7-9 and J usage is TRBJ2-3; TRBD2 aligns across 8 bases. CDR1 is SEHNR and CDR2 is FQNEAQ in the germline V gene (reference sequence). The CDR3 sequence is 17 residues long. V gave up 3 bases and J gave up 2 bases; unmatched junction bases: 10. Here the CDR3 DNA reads TGTGCCAGCAGCTTCAACAATGGAGCGGGAGTCACAGATACGCAGTATTTT. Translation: CASSFNNGAGVTDTQYF.

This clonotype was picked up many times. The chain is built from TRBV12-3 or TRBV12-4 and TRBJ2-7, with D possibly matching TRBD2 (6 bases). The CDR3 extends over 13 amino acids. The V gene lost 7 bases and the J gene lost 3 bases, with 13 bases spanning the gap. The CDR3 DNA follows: TGTGCCAGCACCAGGGACGGGGGCTACGAGCAGTACTTC. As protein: CASTRDGGYEQYF.

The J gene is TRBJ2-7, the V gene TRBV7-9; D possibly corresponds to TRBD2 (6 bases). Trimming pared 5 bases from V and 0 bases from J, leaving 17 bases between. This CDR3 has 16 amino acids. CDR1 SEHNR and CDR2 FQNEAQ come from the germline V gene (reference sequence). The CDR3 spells CASSPPAGRISYEQYF. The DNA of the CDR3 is TGTGCCAGCAGCCCACCCGCGGGGAGGATCTCCTACGAGCAGTACTTC.

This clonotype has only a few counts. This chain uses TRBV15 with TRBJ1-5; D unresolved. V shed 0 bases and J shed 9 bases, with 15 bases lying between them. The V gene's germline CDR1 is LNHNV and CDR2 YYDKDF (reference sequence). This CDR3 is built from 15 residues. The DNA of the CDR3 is TGTGCCACCAGCAGAGATTTCGGGGAGGAGAGGCCCCAGCATTTT. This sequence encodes CATSRDFGEERPQHF.

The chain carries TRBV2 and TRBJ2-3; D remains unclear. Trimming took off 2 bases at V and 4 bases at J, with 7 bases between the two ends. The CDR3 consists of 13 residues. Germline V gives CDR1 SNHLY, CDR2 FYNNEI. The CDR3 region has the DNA TGTGCCAGCAGTGAAAGCCTAGCAGATACGCAGTATTTT. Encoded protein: CASSESLADTQYF.

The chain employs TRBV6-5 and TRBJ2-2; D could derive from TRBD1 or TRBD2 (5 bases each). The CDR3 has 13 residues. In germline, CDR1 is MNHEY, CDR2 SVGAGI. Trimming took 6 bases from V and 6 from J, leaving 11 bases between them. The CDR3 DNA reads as TGTGCCAGCAGCTACATGGGGGCCGGGGAGCTGTTTTTT. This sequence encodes CASSYMGAGELFF.

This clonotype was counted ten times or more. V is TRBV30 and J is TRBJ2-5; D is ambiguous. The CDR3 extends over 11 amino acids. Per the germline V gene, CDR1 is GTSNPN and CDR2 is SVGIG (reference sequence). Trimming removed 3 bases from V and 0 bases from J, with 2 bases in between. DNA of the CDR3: TGTGCCTGGAGGTACCAAGAGACCCAGTACTTC. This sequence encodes CAWRYQETQYF.

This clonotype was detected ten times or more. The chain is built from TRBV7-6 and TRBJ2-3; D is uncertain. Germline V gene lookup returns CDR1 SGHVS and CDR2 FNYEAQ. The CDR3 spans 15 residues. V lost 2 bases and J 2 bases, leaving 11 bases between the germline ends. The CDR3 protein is CASSLKWATTDTQYF. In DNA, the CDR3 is TGTGCCAGCAGCTTAAAGTGGGCCACCACAGATACGCAGTATTTT.

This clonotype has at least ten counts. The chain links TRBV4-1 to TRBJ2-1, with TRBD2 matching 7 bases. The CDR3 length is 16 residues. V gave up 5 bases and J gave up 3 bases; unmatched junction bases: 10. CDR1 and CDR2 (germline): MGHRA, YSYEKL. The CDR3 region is CASSSRGVMIYNEQFF. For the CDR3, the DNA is TGCGCCAGCAGCAGCCGGGGGGTCATGATCTACAATGAGCAGTTCTTC.

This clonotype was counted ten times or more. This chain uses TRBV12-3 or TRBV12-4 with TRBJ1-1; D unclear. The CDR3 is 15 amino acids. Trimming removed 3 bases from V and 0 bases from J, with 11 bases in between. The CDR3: CASSFAGNLNTEAFF. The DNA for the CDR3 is TGTGCCAGCAGTTTCGCGGGTAACCTGAACACTGAAGCTTTCTTT.